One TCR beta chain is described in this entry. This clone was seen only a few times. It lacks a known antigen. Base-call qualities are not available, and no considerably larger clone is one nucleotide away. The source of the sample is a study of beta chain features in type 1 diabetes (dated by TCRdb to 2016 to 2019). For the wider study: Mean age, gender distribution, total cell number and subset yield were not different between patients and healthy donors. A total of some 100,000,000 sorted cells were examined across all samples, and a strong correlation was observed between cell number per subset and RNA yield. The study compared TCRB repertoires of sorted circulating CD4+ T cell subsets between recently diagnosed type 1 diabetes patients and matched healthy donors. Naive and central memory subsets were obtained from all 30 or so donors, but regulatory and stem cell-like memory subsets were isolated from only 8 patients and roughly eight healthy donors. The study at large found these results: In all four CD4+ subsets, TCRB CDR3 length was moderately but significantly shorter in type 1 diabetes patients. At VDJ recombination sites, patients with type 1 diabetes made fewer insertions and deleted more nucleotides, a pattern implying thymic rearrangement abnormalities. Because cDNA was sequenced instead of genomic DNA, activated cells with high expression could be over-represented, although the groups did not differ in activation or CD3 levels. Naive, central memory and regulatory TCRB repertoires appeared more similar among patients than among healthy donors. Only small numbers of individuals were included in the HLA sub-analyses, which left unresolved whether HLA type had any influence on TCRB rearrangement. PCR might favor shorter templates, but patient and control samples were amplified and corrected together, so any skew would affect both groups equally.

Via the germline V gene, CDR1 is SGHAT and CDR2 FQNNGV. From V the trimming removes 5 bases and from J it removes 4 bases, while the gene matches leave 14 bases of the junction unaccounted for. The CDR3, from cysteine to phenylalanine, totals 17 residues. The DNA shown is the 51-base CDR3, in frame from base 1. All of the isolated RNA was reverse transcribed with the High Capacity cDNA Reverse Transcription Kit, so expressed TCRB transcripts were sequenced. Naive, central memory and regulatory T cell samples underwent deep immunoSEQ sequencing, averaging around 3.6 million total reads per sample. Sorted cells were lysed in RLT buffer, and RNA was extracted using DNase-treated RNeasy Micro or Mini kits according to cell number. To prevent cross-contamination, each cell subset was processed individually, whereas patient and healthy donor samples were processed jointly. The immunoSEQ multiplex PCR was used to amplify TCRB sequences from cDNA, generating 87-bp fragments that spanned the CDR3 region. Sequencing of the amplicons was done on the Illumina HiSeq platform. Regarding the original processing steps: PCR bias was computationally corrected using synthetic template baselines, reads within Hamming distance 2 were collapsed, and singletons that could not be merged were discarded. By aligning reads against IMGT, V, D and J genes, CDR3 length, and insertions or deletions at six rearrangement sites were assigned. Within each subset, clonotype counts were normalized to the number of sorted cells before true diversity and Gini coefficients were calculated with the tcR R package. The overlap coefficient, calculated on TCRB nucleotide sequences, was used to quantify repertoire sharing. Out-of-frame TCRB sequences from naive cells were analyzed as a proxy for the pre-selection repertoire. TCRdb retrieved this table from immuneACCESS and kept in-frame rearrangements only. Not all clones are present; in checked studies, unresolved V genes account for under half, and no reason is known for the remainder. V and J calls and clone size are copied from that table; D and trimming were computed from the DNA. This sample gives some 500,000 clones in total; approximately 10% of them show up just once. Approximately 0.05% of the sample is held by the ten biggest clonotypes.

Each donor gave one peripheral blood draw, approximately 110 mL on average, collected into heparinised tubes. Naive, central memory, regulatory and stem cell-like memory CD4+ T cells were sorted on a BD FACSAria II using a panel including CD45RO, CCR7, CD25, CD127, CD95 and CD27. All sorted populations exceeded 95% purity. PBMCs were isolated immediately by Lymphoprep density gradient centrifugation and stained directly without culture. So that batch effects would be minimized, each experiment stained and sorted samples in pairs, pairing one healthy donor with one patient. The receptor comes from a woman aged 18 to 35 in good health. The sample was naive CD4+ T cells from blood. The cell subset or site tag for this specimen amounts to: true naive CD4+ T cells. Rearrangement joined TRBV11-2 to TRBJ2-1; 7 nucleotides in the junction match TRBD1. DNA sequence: TGTGCCAGCAGCCCCGGACAGGCTTTATGGGATTACAATGAGCAGTTCTTC. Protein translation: CASSPGQALWDYNEQFF.